This TCR beta chain was found in a study of cytomegalovirus exposure and HLA in healthy donors. Overall study: Roughly 80 million unique TCRs from HLA-typed donors made up an early data release.

Of note for this clone: Its cognate antigen is unknown.

Study results and limitations: In a later analysis, HLA-associated beta chains showed higher expansion and lower generation probabilities than comparable chains.

The CDR3 is 16 amino acids. The V gene's germline CDR1 is MNHNS and CDR2 SASEGT. The junction had 11 bases not matched to a gene; V was cut back by 4 bases and J by 5 bases. 60 Vbeta and 13 Jbeta primers were used in PCR. Libraries were prepared by immunoSEQ multiplex PCR; TCRdb keeps only in-frame clonotypes and omits some of them. The sample has about 53,000 clones, and its top ten clones hold roughly 2%. J is TRBJ1-2 and V is TRBV6-1, with 9 bases aligning to TRBD1. This TCR derives from a woman younger than 35 in good health and CMV-seronegative. The sample was PBMCs. CDR3 region: CASSVIYRGRAYGYTF. The CDR3 DNA is TGTGCCAGCAGTGTCATATACAGGGGGCGGGCATATGGCTACACCTTC.